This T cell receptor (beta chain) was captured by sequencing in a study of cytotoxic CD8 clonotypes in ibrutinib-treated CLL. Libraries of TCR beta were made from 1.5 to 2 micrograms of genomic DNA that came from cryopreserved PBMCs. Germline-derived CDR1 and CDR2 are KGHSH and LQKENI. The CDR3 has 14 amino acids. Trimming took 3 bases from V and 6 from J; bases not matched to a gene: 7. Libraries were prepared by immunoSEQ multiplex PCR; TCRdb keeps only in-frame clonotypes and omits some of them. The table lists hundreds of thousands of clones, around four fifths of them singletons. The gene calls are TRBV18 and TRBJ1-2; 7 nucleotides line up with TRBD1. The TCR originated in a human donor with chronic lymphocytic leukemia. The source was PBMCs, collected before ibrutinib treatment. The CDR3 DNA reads TGTGCCAGCTCACCTTCAGGAGGGGGCCATGGCTACACCTTC. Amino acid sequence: CASSPSGGGHGYTF.